This passage covers 28 T cell receptor beta chains from one sample sequenced in a study of control samples from healthy donors and cancer patients. Sequencing used immunoSEQ multiplex PCR; TCRdb keeps in-frame clones, though not all of them. Here the sample spans approximately 170,000 clones, roughly nine tenths being singletons. Material: blood. All receptors come from a woman aged 25 to 45 in good health.

The CDR3 nucleotides are TGCGCCAGCAGCTTGGACTTCACCGCTAACTATGGCTACACCTTC. Residues: CASSLDFTANYGYTF. This chain uses TRBV5-1 with TRBJ1-2; D gene uncertain. CDR3 size: 15 residues. The V end was cut by 0 bases, the J end by 0 bases, with 9 bases between. Germline values: CDR1 SGHRS, CDR2 YFSETQ.

The rearrangement uses TRBV6-2 or TRBV6-3 and TRBJ2-1, with 9 positions matching TRBD1. With 0 bases clipped from V and 6 bases from J, the junction kept 0 bases outside the gene matches. There are 14 residues in the CDR3. Germline V gives CDR1 MNHEY, CDR2 SVGEGT. The CDR3 DNA reads TGTGCCAGCAGTTACTCGGACAGGGGCAATGAGCAGTTCTTC. Residues: CASSYSDRGNEQFF.

This chain links TRBV7-3 with TRBJ2-1, with 8 bases fitting TRBD2. The CDR3 consists of 14 residues. Per germline, CDR1 SGHTA and CDR2 FQGTGA. Trimming removed 1 base from V and 6 bases from J; junction bases left unmatched: 2. For the CDR3, the DNA is TGTGCCAGCAGCTTAATGACTAGCGTCAATGAGCAGTTCTTC. As protein: CASSLMTSVNEQFF.

The chain employs TRBV6-5 and TRBJ1-4, with D uncertain. The germline gives CDR1 MNHEY, CDR2 SVGAGI. The CDR3 has 13 amino acids. Between the trimmed V and J ends, which lost 4 bases and 7 bases, there was a span of 10 bases. In nucleotides, the CDR3 is TGTGCCAGCAGTTGGCAGGCGTTTGAAAAACTGTTTTTT. It translates to CASSWQAFEKLFF.

V and J are TRBV4-2 and TRBJ2-7, with 12 bases fitting TRBD2. CDR3 length equals 15 residues. Looked up from germline, CDR1 is LGHNA and CDR2 is YNFKEQ. The V and J ends lost 3 bases and 3 bases, in that order; junction bases with no gene match: 3. The CDR3, as DNA: TGTGCCAGCAGCCAGACTAGCGGGAGTATCTACGAGCAGTACTTC. Its translation: CASSQTSGSIYEQYF.

The chain has TRBV5-1 and TRBJ2-5; 7 nucleotides line up with TRBD1. Germline V gene sequence: CDR1 SGHRS, CDR2 YFSETQ. Germline trimming cut 0 bases from V and 2 bases from J; bases unmatched to any gene: 1. The CDR3 has 14 amino acids. Here the CDR3 reads CASSLDRGQETQYF. Written as DNA, the CDR3 is TGCGCCAGCAGCTTGGACAGGGGACAAGAGACCCAGTACTTC.

The chain couples TRBV19 to TRBJ1-3, with D possibly TRBD1 on 6 matching bases. The CDR3 length is 13 residues. From germline, CDR1 is LNHDA and CDR2 SQIVND (reference sequence). V shed 3 bases and J shed 4 bases, with 7 bases lying between them. CDR3 in amino acids: CASSIQGGNTIYF. Written as DNA, the CDR3 is TGTGCCAGTAGTATCCAGGGGGGAAACACCATATATTTT.

The chain is built from TRBV29-1 and TRBJ2-1, with 13 bases identical to TRBD2. This CDR3 comprises 16 residues. CDR1 and CDR2 from the germline V gene are SQVTM and ANQGSEA. Trimming at V came to 1 base and at J to 10 bases, leaving 10 bases not matched to a gene. CDR3 DNA: TGCAGCGTTGAAGTCCCCGGGACTAGCGGGGCCGGGGAGCAGTTCTTC. Its protein is CSVEVPGTSGAGEQFF.

This clone appeared once. The chain employs TRBV19 and TRBJ2-5; maybe TRBD1 (6 bases). The CDR3 has 18 amino acids. Trimming cost V 1 base and J 2 bases, with 20 bases left between them. The germline CDR1 and CDR2 sequences are LNHDA and SQIVND (reference sequence). CDR3 DNA sequence: TGTGCCAGTAGTATAGCCCCCGCCTACGGGACAAGGCAAGAGACCCAGTACTTC. As protein: CASSIAPAYGTRQETQYF. Drawing the rest from reference TRBV19 and TRBJ2-5, the complete variable domain is DGGITQSPKYLFRKEGQNVTLSCEQNLNHDAMYWYRQDPGQGLRLIYYSQIVNDFQKGDIAEGYSVSREKKESFPLTVTSAQKNPTAFYLCASSIAPAYGTRQETQYFGPGTRLLVL.

The CDR3 region has the DNA TGTGCCAGCAGCTTACCGGGCAATCAGCCCCAGCATTTT. It translates to CASSLPGNQPQHF. The V and J genes are TRBV5-6 and TRBJ1-5; D is unclear. The CDR3 sequence is 13 residues long. Germline lookup yields CDR1 SGHDT and CDR2 YYEEEE. V dropped 2 bases and J dropped 2 bases, with 5 bases sitting between them.

Only one count was recorded for this clone. The chain couples TRBV5-1 to TRBJ2-5; 7 bases map to TRBD1. Per the germline V gene, CDR1 is SGHRS and CDR2 is YFSETQ. Losses at the gene ends were 4 bases for V and 6 bases for J; bases not matched to a gene: 6. This CDR3 region has 13 residues. This CDR3 reads CASSGDSLKTQYF. The DNA for the CDR3 is TGCGCCAGCAGCGGGGACAGTTTAAAGACCCAGTACTTC.

With regard to this clone: The same CDR3 arises from other DNA sequences in this sample as well. This sequence joins TRBV19 and TRBJ2-3; D gene unclear. The CDR3 contains 12 residues. The V gene lost 5 bases and the J gene lost 1 base, with 4 bases spanning the gap. Germline V CDR1 and CDR2: LNHDA, SQIVND (reference sequence). The CDR3 loop reads CASSGRTDTQYF. The CDR3 coding sequence is TGTGCCAGTAGTGGGCGCACAGATACGCAGTATTTT.

This CDR3 is CASSLRTGLDEKLFF. CDR3 DNA sequence: TGCGCCAGCAGCCTCCGGACAGGGCTCGATGAAAAACTGTTTTTT. The chain joins TRBV5-1 to TRBJ1-4, with TRBD1 matching over 8 bases. Germline V lookup: CDR1 SGHRS, CDR2 YFSETQ. V gave up 4 bases and J gave up 6 bases; unmatched junction bases: 8. CDR3 length: 15 amino acids.

The V gene is TRBV10-2, the J gene TRBJ1-3, with 8 nucleotides matching TRBD1. The J segment lost 4 bases and the V segment lost 3 bases, leaving 5 bases of the junction unmatched. CDR3 size: 15 residues. The germline CDR1 and CDR2 sequences are WSHSY and SAAADI. This CDR3 reads CASSEPGGWGNTIYF. The CDR3 DNA sequence: TGCGCCAGCAGTGAACCAGGGGGCTGGGGAAACACCATATATTTT.

The rearrangement uses TRBV29-1 and TRBJ2-2; either TRBD1 or TRBD2 may supply D (5 bases each). Trimming cost V 3 bases and J 3 bases, with 11 bases left between them. Germline V gives CDR1 SQVTM, CDR2 ANQGSEA. The CDR3 runs to 14 residues. The CDR3: CSVDLGRYTGELFF. The CDR3 bases are TGCAGCGTTGATCTGGGACGGTACACCGGGGAGCTGTTTTTT.

This clone was counted between two and nine times. This chain joins TRBV12-5 and TRBJ1-1; D remains unclear. CDR1 and CDR2 (germline): LGHNT, FRNRAP. Trimming left V 1 base short and J 5 bases short, with 8 bases between. This CDR3 contains 13 residues. The CDR3 sequence: CASGLGGSTEAFF. The CDR3 DNA sequence: TGTGCTAGTGGTTTGGGGGGTAGTACTGAAGCTTTCTTT.

J is TRBJ2-5 and V is TRBV5-4, with TRBD2 matching 7 bases. V trimming: 0 bases; J trimming: 5 bases; junction bases outside the gene matches: 4. Germline V CDR1 and CDR2: SGHNT, YYREEE (reference sequence). The CDR3 has 14 amino acids. CDR3 region: CASSLAGGYETQYF. In DNA form, the CDR3 reads TGTGCCAGCAGCTTGGCCGGGGGGTACGAGACCCAGTACTTC.

This sequence joins TRBV11-2 and TRBJ2-7; 8 bases are shared with TRBD1. This CDR3 spans 12 amino acids. Germline CDR1 reads SGHAT; CDR2 reads FQNNGV. Germline trimming cut 6 bases from V and 3 bases from J; bases unmatched to any gene: 1. CDR3 region: CASRQGGYEQYF. The CDR3 DNA reads TGTGCCAGCAGACAGGGGGGCTACGAGCAGTACTTC.

This chain joins TRBV6-5 and TRBJ1-1; D gene unclear. V lost 2 bases to trimming and J lost 3 bases, with 4 bases between them. The CDR3 totals 12 residues. Germline assignment: CDR1 MNHEY and CDR2 SVGAGI. The CDR3 reads CASSYGDTEAFF. DNA of the CDR3: TGTGCCAGCAGTTACGGGGACACTGAAGCTTTCTTT.

V and J are TRBV10-3 and TRBJ2-1; TRBD2 aligns across 13 bases. Trimming at V came to 4 bases and at J to 6 bases, leaving 0 bases not matched to a gene. CDR3 length: 14 residues. Germline CDR1 ENHRY, CDR2 SYGVKD. This CDR3 reads CAISGTSGSNEQFF. Written as DNA, the CDR3 is TGTGCCATCAGTGGGACTAGCGGGAGCAATGAGCAGTTCTTC.

The chain uses TRBV7-9 and TRBJ2-3; D is ambiguous. V was clipped by 5 bases and J by 0 bases, with 9 bases between them. The CDR3 is 14 residues long. CDR1 is SEHNR and CDR2 is FQNEAQ in the germline V gene (reference sequence). CDR3 nucleotides: TGTGCCAGCAGCCATCTCGACAGCACAGATACGCAGTATTTT. Translation: CASSHLDSTDTQYF.

This chain links TRBV7-3 with TRBJ2-2, with unresolved D. This CDR3 has 14 amino acids. The V and J ends lost 3 bases and 4 bases respectively, with 9 bases between them. Germline lookup yields CDR1 SGHTA and CDR2 FQGTGA. CDR3: CASSFGPPTGELFF. CDR3 in DNA: TGTGCCAGCAGCTTCGGACCGCCCACCGGGGAGCTGTTTTTT.

CDR3 protein: CASSQTSGPYEQYF. DNA for the CDR3: TGCGCCAGCAGCCAAACTAGCGGTCCCTACGAGCAGTACTTC. The V and J genes are TRBV4-3 and TRBJ2-7, with 8 bases identical to TRBD2. Germline CDR1 is LGHNA and CDR2 is YSLEER. The CDR3 has 14 amino acids. V was clipped by 2 bases and J by 2 bases; unmatched bases: 2.

The rearrangement uses TRBV7-2 and TRBJ1-5, with 9 bases lining up with TRBD1. Per the germline V gene, CDR1 is SGHTA and CDR2 is FQGNSA. J was trimmed by 4 bases and V by 1 base; bases with no gene match: 5. The CDR3 is made up of 16 amino acids. For the CDR3, the DNA is TGTGCCAGCAGCTTAGTACAGGGGGCTTCTAATCAGCCCCAGCATTTT. It encodes CASSLVQGASNQPQHF. The full variable domain, in which reference TRBV7-2 and TRBJ1-5 provide the parts outside the CDR3, is GAGVSQSPSNKVTEKGKDVELRCDPISGHTALYWYRQSLGQGLEFLIYFQGNSAPDKSGLPSDRFSAERTGGSVSTLTIQRTQQEDSAVYLCASSLVQGASNQPQHFGDGTRLSIL.

The chain joins TRBV27 to TRBJ1-5, with 11 bases matching TRBD1. This CDR3 is 16 amino acids long. V gave up 5 bases and J gave up 3 bases; unmatched junction bases: 6. Germline values: CDR1 MNHEY, CDR2 SMNVEV (reference sequence). The CDR3 sequence is CASSPGTGGFNQPQHF. For the CDR3, the DNA is TGTGCCAGCAGTCCCGGGACAGGGGGATTCAATCAGCCCCAGCATTTT.

The V and J genes are TRBV7-3 and TRBJ2-7, with 16 bases that match TRBD2. The J segment lost 5 bases and the V segment lost 4 bases, leaving 2 bases of the junction unmatched. The V gene's germline CDR1 is SGHTA and CDR2 FQGTGA. The CDR3 length is 15 residues. CDR3 bases: TGTGCCAGCAGCTCGGGGACTAGCGGGAGGGACGAGCAGTACTTC. Amino acids: CASSSGTSGRDEQYF.

The chain recombines TRBV28 with TRBJ1-6, with 9 bases identical to TRBD1. Germline trimming cut 5 bases from V and 0 bases from J; bases unmatched to any gene: 5. Germline V gene data show CDR1 as MDHEN and CDR2 as SYDVKM. The CDR3 is made up of 17 amino acids. The CDR3 DNA reads as TGTGCCAGCAGTCCGGGACAGGGTAGCTCCTATAATTCACCCCTCCACTTT. It specifies CASSPGQGSSYNSPLHF.

The chain is built from TRBV10-3 and TRBJ2-3; the D is unclear. V dropped 4 bases and J dropped 0 bases, with 8 bases sitting between them. The germline gives CDR1 ENHRY, CDR2 SYGVKD. The CDR3 totals 14 residues. CDR3 region: CAISGATSTDTQYF. The CDR3 nucleotides read TGTGCCATCAGTGGGGCAACTAGCACAGATACGCAGTATTTT.